These 25 T cell receptor beta chains share one sample of origin, sequenced in a study of blood T cell repertoires in COVID-19 (dated by TCRdb to about 2020). The receptor library was made with the immunoSEQ multiplex PCR assay. TCRdb carries this immuneACCESS record with in-frame sequences only. Its versions omit some clonotypes, under half of them owing to an unresolved V gene in the studies checked, with the rest unexplained. The sample table contains about 110,000 clones; only one count was recorded for roughly four fifths of them. 4% to 4.5% of the sample is taken by the ten largest. The sequenced material came from peripheral blood. The receptor set was obtained from a woman in her sixties or seventies with acute or convalescent COVID-19.

This chain connects TRBV5-1 to TRBJ1-1; 11 bases align to TRBD1. This CDR3 comprises 14 residues. Trimming removed 2 bases from V and 11 bases from J; junction bases left unmatched: 8. Germline assignment: CDR1 SGHRS and CDR2 YFSETQ. Here the CDR3 DNA reads TGCGCCAGCAGCTTCGGGACAGGGGGAGTTCAGGCTTTCTTT. It encodes CASSFGTGGVQAFF.

This sequence joins TRBV6-1 and TRBJ2-2; 9 bases map to TRBD1. The germline V gene has CDR1 MNHNS and CDR2 SASEGT. This CDR3 is 16 amino acids long. J lost 7 bases, V lost 1 base, and 7 bases had no gene match. CDR3 in DNA: TGTGCCAGCAGTGAAGACCGACAGGGGGGGAACGGGGAGCTGTTTTTT. Translation: CASSEDRQGGNGELFF.

The CDR3 is CASSPTSLRYYTDTQYF. CDR3 coding DNA: TGTGCCAGCAGCCCAACCTCGTTGCGGTACTACACAGATACGCAGTATTTT. V gene TRBV7-3 combines with J gene TRBJ2-3, with D unclear. V was clipped by 5 bases and J by 2 bases, with 20 bases between them. The CDR3 has 17 amino acids. Germline V gene data show CDR1 as SGHTA and CDR2 as FQGTGA.

This clone was counted once. The chain employs TRBV19 and TRBJ2-1, with D tentatively TRBD2 (5 bases). The germline CDR1 and CDR2 sequences are LNHDA and SQIVND (reference sequence). This CDR3 comprises 17 residues. V lost 3 bases and J lost 8, with 23 bases in between. CDR3 DNA sequence: TGTGCCAGTAGTATGCTTGCGGGCCTCGGGGTTTGGGATGAGCAGTTCTTC. Translating gives CASSMLAGLGVWDEQFF.

The J gene is TRBJ1-1, the V gene TRBV7-9; D might be TRBD1 (5 bases). Germline lookup yields CDR1 SEHNR and CDR2 FQNEAQ (reference sequence). With 7 bases removed from V and 0 bases from J, the gap between germline ends came to 15 bases. This CDR3 is 15 amino acids long. DNA of the CDR3: TGTGCCAGCACCCCACGGGGGAACATGAACACTGAAGCTTTCTTT. It translates to CASTPRGNMNTEAFF.

The V call is TRBV4-3, the J call TRBJ1-4; 10 bases are a match to TRBD1. CDR1 is LGHNA and CDR2 is YSLEER in the germline V gene. Trimming removed 4 bases from V and 6 bases from J; junction bases left unmatched: 5. CDR3 length equals 15 residues. The DNA of the CDR3 is TGCGCCAGCAGCCGACCCGGGACAGGGGATGAAAAACTGTTTTTT. Translated: CASSRPGTGDEKLFF.

This clone was seen a handful of times. The chain joins TRBV4-2 to TRBJ1-1; 8 bases agree with TRBD1. Per the germline V gene, CDR1 is LGHNA and CDR2 is YNFKEQ. The CDR3 length is 21 residues. V trimming: 0 bases; J trimming: 5 bases; junction bases outside the gene matches: 23. The CDR3 loop reads CASSQDVPRSSGGGPMTEAFF. As DNA, the CDR3 is TGTGCCAGCAGCCAAGATGTTCCTCGTTCGTCAGGGGGCGGCCCAATGACTGAAGCTTTCTTT.

This clone was picked up a small number of times. The chain recombines TRBV11-2 with TRBJ2-1, with TRBD2 matching over 11 bases. The CDR3 runs to 18 residues. V lost 1 base to trimming and J lost 8 bases; unmatched junction nucleotides: 13. CDR1 SGHAT and CDR2 FQNNGV come from the germline V gene. The CDR3 sequence is CASSLAVTSGVRVHEQFF. The CDR3 DNA sequence: TGTGCCAGCAGCTTAGCTGTGACTAGCGGGGTGCGTGTCCATGAGCAGTTCTTC.

The chain carries TRBV25-1 and TRBJ1-6; D gene unclear. V dropped 8 bases and J dropped 6 bases, with 8 bases sitting between them. CDR1 is MGHDK, CDR2 SYGVNS, per germline. The length of the CDR3 is 12 residues. CDR3 coding DNA: TGTGCCAGCCAACGGTCTAATTCACCCCTCCACTTT. Protein sequence: CASQRSNSPLHF.

The chain carries TRBV13 and TRBJ2-3; possibly TRBD1 for D (5 bases). The V end lost 4 bases, the J end lost 4 bases, and 18 bases lay between the germline ends. CDR1 and CDR2 (germline): PRHDT, FYEKMQ (reference sequence). The CDR3 sequence is 16 residues long. The CDR3: CASSSLSTLGPDTQYF. Written as DNA, the CDR3 is TGTGCCAGCAGCTCCCTCTCGACCTTGGGGCCAGATACGCAGTATTTT.

The gene calls are TRBV28 and TRBJ1-6; D is undetermined. The germline V gene has CDR1 MDHEN and CDR2 SYDVKM. The germline V and J ends were trimmed by 3 bases and 8 bases, with 11 bases remaining between them. CDR3 length: 14 amino acids. The CDR3 loop is CASSLSQSDSPLHF. The CDR3 DNA is TGTGCCAGCAGTTTGTCACAGAGTGATTCACCCCTCCACTTT.

The chain uses TRBV6-5 and TRBJ2-7; TRBD2 agrees at 9 bases. The junction had 2 bases not matched to a gene; V was cut back by 5 bases and J by 6 bases. The CDR3 consists of 12 residues. CDR1 is MNHEY, CDR2 SVGAGI, per germline. This CDR3 is CASSLSGGEQYV. The DNA of the CDR3 is TGTGCCAGCAGTCTTAGCGGGGGCGAGCAGTACGTC.

The chain joins TRBV28 to TRBJ2-7; 10 nucleotides line up with TRBD1. CDR1 is MDHEN and CDR2 is SYDVKM in the germline V gene. V lost 4 bases, J lost 4 bases, and 10 bases stayed unmatched. The CDR3 consists of 16 residues. CDR3 sequence: CASSSIGTGVFYEQYF. The CDR3 coding sequence is TGTGCCAGCAGTTCCATCGGGACAGGGGTCTTTTACGAGCAGTACTTC.

CDR3 sequence (DNA): TGTGCCAGCAGTACAACTACAGGGGCTGGCTACACCTTC. Translating gives CASSTTTGAGYTF. J is TRBJ1-2 and V is TRBV6-5, with 7 bases that match TRBD1. Germline-derived CDR1 and CDR2 are MNHEY and SVGAGI. V shed 5 bases and J 7 bases; nucleotides not matched to a gene: 7. The CDR3 is made up of 13 amino acids.

The chain combines TRBV29-1 with TRBJ2-7, with D possibly being TRBD1 (6 bases). V dropped 5 bases and J dropped 5 bases, with 10 bases sitting between them. Germline values: CDR1 SQVTM, CDR2 ANQGSEA. This CDR3 has 11 amino acids. In DNA, the CDR3 is TGCAGCGTTACAGGGCTCAACGAGCAGTACTTC. It yields the protein CSVTGLNEQYF.

The chain combines TRBV18 with TRBJ1-4; D is uncertain. V was trimmed by 3 bases and J by 2 bases, leaving 7 bases between them. The germline CDR1 and CDR2 sequences are KGHSH and LQKENI. The CDR3 covers 14 residues. CDR3 region: CASSPGSTNEKLFF. In DNA, the CDR3 is TGTGCCAGCTCACCGGGCTCGACTAATGAAAAACTGTTTTTT. The whole variable domain, filled in from reference TRBV18 and TRBJ1-4, reads NAGVMQNPRHLVRRRGQEARLRCSPMKGHSHVYWYRQLPEEGLKFMVYLQKENIIDESGMPKERFSAEFPKEGPSILRIQQVVRGDSAAYFCASSPGSTNEKLFFGSGTQLSVL.

CDR3 residues: CASRDRTDTQYF. CDR3 nucleotide sequence: TGTGCCAGCAGGGACAGGACAGATACGCAGTATTTT. The chain joins TRBV25-1 to TRBJ2-3; TRBD1 agrees at 7 bases. Germline V gene sequence: CDR1 MGHDK, CDR2 SYGVNS. The CDR3 covers 12 residues. J gave up 3 bases and V 6 bases, and 0 bases lay outside the gene matches.

The rearrangement uses TRBV9 and TRBJ2-1; D call uncertain. The germline V gene has CDR1 SGDLS and CDR2 YYNGEE. V lost 4 bases and J lost 10, with 21 bases in between. The CDR3 totals 15 residues. In DNA, the CDR3 is TGTGCCAGCAGCCCCCTGGCGGCCACCCCCCAGGAGCAGTTCTTC. As protein: CASSPLAATPQEQFF.

This chain joins TRBV7-9 and TRBJ1-1; the D is unclear. V was cut by 5 bases and J by 4 bases, with 14 bases left in between. The CDR3 covers 14 residues. The germline V gene has CDR1 SEHNR and CDR2 FQNEAQ (reference sequence). The DNA of the CDR3 is TGTGCCAGCAGCCCGGTTCGGTCAGGCACTGAAGCTTTCTTT. Its protein is CASSPVRSGTEAFF.

The chain has TRBV19 and TRBJ1-5; TRBD1 matches 9 bases. Germline lookup yields CDR1 LNHDA and CDR2 SQIVND (reference sequence). The ends lost 4 bases at V and 0 bases at J; junction bases unmatched: 7. This CDR3 is built from 17 residues. CDR3 amino acids: CASSSGQGFYSNQPQHF. The CDR3 DNA is TGTGCCAGTAGTAGCGGACAGGGGTTTTATAGCAATCAGCCCCAGCATTTT. Full variable domain (remainder filled in from reference TRBV19 and TRBJ1-5): DGGITQSPKYLFRKEGQNVTLSCEQNLNHDAMYWYRQDPGQGLRLIYYSQIVNDFQKGDIAEGYSVSREKKESFPLTVTSAQKNPTAFYLCASSSGQGFYSNQPQHFGDGTRLSIL.

The chain is built from TRBV2 and TRBJ2-3; TRBD2 matches 11 bases. The germline gives CDR1 SNHLY, CDR2 FYNNEI. The CDR3 runs to 15 residues. After removal of 5 bases from V and 3 bases from J, the junction contained 4 bases not matched to a gene. The CDR3 DNA reads as TGTGCCAGCAGTCCGACTAGCGGGACGACAGATACGCAGTATTTT. Its protein is CASSPTSGTTDTQYF.

This clone was found a few times. This CDR3 reads CATSRVTGATNEKLFF. CDR3 coding DNA: TGTGCCACCAGCAGAGTGACAGGAGCAACTAATGAAAAACTGTTTTTT. The V call is TRBV15, the J call TRBJ1-4, with D perhaps TRBD1 (6 bases). The V gene's germline CDR1 is LNHNV and CDR2 YYDKDF (reference sequence). V was clipped by 1 base and J by 0 bases, with 9 bases between them. The CDR3 is made up of 16 amino acids.

The chain employs TRBV28 and TRBJ2-7, with 7 bases matching TRBD1. This CDR3 contains 15 residues. J was trimmed by 3 bases and V by 6 bases; bases with no gene match: 11. In germline, CDR1 is MDHEN, CDR2 SYDVKM. The CDR3 nucleotides are TGTGCCAGCAGCCCTGGGACAGCGATCTTCTACGAGCAGTACTTC. Protein sequence: CASSPGTAIFYEQYF.

This clone was seen a single time. The chain employs TRBV5-4 and TRBJ2-6, with 9 positions matching TRBD1. From germline, CDR1 is SGHNT and CDR2 YYREEE (reference sequence). The CDR3 loop spans 14 amino acids. The V and J ends lost 3 bases and 7 bases, in that order; junction bases with no gene match: 2. This CDR3 is CASSSDRGANVLTF. The CDR3 DNA sequence: TGTGCCAGCAGCTCGGACAGGGGTGCCAACGTCCTGACTTTC.

V usage is TRBV28 and J usage is TRBJ1-2; 9 positions match TRBD1. The V gene's germline CDR1 is MDHEN and CDR2 SYDVKM. V shed 7 bases and J 7 bases; nucleotides not matched to a gene: 10. This CDR3 region has 14 residues. CDR3 protein: CASTESQGAGGYTF. DNA of the CDR3: TGTGCCAGCACCGAATCACAGGGGGCAGGTGGCTACACCTTC.